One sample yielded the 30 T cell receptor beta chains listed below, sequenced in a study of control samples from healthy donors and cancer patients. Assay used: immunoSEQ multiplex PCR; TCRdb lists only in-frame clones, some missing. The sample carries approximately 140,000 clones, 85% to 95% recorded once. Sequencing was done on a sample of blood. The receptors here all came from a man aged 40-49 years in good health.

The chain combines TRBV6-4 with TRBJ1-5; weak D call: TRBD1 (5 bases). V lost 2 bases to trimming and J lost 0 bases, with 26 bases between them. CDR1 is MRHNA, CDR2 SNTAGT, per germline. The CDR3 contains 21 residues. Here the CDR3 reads CASSDPHSGGPNSRSNQPQHF. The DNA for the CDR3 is TGTGCCAGCAGTGACCCTCATAGCGGGGGTCCTAACTCCCGTAGCAATCAGCCCCAGCATTTT.

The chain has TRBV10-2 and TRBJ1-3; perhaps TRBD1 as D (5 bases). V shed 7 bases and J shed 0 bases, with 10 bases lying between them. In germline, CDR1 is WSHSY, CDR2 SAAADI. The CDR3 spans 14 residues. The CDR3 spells CASITDSSGNTIYF. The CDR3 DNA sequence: TGCGCCAGCATTACCGACAGCTCTGGAAACACCATATATTTT.

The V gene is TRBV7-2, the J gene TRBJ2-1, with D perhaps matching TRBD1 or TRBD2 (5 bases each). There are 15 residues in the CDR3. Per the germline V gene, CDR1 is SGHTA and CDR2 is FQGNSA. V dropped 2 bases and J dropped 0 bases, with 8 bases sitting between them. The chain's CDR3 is CASSLKGSSYNEQFF. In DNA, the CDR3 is TGTGCCAGCAGCTTAAAGGGGAGCTCCTACAATGAGCAGTTCTTC.

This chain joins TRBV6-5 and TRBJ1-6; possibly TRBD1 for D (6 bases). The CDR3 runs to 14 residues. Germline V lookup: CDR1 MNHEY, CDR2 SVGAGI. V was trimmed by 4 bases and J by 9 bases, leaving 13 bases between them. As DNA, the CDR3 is TGTGCCAGCAGTTCACAGGGAAATTTTTCACCCCTCCACTTT. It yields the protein CASSSQGNFSPLHF.

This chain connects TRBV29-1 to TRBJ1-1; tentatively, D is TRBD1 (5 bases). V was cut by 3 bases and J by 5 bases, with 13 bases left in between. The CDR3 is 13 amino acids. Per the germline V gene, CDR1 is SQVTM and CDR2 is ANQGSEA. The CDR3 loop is CSVERPGGTEAFF. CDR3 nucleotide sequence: TGCAGCGTTGAGAGACCCGGGGGGACTGAAGCTTTCTTT.

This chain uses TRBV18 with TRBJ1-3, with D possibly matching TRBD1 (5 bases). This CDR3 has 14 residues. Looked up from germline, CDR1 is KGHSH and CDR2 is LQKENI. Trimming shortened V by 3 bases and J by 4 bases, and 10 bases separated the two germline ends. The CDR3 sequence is CASSPGAVGNTIYF. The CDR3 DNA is TGTGCCAGCTCACCCGGGGCCGTAGGAAACACCATATATTTT.

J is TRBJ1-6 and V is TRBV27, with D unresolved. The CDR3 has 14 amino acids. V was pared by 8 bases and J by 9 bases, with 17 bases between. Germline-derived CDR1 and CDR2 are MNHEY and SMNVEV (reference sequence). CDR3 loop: CASSSGDKGSPLHF. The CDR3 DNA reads TGTGCCAGCTCAAGTGGGGATAAGGGTTCACCCCTCCACTTT.

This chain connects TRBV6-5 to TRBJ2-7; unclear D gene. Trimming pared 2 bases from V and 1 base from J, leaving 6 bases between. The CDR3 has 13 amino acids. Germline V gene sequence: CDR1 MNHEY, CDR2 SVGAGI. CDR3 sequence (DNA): TGTGCCAGCAGTTACGGTGGGTCCTACGAGCAGTACTTC. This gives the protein CASSYGGSYEQYF.

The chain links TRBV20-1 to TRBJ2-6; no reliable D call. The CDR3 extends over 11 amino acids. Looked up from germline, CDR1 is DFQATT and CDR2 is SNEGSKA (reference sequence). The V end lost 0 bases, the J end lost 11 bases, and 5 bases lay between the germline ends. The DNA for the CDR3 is TGCAGTGCTAGAGACCAGGACGTCCTGACTTTC. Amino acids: CSARDQDVLTF.

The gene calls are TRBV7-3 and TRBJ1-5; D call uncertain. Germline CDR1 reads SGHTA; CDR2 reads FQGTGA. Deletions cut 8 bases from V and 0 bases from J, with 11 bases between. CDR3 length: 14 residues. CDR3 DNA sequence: TGTGCCAGCCGAGACTATCTTAGCAATCAGCCCCAGCATTTT. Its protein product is CASRDYLSNQPQHF.

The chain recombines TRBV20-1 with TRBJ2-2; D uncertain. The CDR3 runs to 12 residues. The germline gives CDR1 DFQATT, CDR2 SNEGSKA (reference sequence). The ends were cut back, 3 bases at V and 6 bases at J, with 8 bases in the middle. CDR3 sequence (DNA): TGCAGTGCTAGTACCGGGCCCGGGGAGCTGTTTTTT. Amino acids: CSASTGPGELFF.

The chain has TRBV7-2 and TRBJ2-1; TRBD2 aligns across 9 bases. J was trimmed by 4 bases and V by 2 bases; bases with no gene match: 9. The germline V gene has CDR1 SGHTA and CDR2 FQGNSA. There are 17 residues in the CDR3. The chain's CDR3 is CASSLNSRTSAYNEQFF. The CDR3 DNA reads TGTGCCAGCAGCTTAAATAGTAGGACTAGCGCGTACAATGAGCAGTTCTTC. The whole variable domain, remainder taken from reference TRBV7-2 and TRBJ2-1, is GAGVSQSPSNKVTEKGKDVELRCDPISGHTALYWYRQSLGQGLEFLIYFQGNSAPDKSGLPSDRFSAERTGGSVSTLTIQRTQQEDSAVYLCASSLNSRTSAYNEQFFGPGTRLTVL.

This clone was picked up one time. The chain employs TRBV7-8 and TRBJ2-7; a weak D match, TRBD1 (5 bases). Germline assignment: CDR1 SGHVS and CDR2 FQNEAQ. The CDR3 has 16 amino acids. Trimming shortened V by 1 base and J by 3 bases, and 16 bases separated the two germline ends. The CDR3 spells CASSLVLAQDLYEQYF. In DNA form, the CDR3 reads TGTGCCAGCAGCTTAGTATTGGCACAGGACCTCTACGAGCAGTACTTC.

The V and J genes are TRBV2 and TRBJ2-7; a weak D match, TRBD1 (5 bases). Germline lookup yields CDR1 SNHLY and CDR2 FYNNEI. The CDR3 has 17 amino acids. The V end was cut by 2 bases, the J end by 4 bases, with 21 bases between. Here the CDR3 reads CASSESPRQFRLYEQYF. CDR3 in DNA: TGTGCCAGCAGTGAATCCCCCCGACAGTTTCGGTTGTACGAGCAGTACTTC. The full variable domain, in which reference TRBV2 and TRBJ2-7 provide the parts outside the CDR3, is EPEVTQTPSHQVTQMGQEVILRCVPISNHLYFYWYRQILGQKVEFLVSFYNNEISEKSEIFDDQFSVERPDGSNFTLKIRSTKLEDSAMYFCASSESPRQFRLYEQYFGPGTRLTVT.

The DNA for the CDR3 is TGTGCCAGCAGCTTGCTATATCCGGGACTGGGTGACTACGAGCAGTACTTC. It is translated as CASSLLYPGLGDYEQYF. The chain has TRBV5-4 and TRBJ2-7; D possibly corresponds to TRBD2 (6 bases). Germline V gene lookup returns CDR1 SGHNT and CDR2 YYREEE (reference sequence). Deletions cut 1 base from V and 3 bases from J, with 20 bases between. CDR3 length: 17 amino acids. Full variable domain (outside the CDR3, taken from reference TRBV5-4 and TRBJ2-7): ETGVTQSPTHLIKTRGQQVTLRCSSQSGHNTVSWYQQALGQGPQFIFQYYREEENGRGNFPPRFSGLQFPNYSSELNVNALELDDSALYLCASSLLYPGLGDYEQYFGPGTRLTVT.

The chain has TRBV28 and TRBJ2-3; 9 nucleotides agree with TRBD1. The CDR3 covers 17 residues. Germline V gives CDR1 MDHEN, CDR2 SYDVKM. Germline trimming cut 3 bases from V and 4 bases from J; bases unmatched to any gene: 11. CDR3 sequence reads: CASSLGLGQGMSDTQYF. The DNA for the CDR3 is TGTGCCAGCAGTTTGGGCCTAGGACAGGGGATGTCAGATACGCAGTATTTT.

The CDR3 region has the DNA TGTGCCAGCAACAGAGAGGAGGGTCGAACAGATACGCAGTATTTT. Amino acids: CASNREEGRTDTQYF. The rearrangement uses TRBV13 and TRBJ2-3; a weak D match, TRBD2 (6 bases). Germline loops: CDR1 PRHDT, CDR2 FYEKMQ (reference sequence). Between the trimmed V and J ends, which lost 7 bases and 3 bases, there was a span of 17 bases. The CDR3 covers 15 residues.

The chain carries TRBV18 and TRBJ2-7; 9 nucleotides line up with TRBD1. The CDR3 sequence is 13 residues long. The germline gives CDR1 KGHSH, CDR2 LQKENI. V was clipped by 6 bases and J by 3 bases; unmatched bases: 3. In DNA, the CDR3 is TGTGCCAGCTCCCGGACAGGGGACTACGAGCAGTACTTC. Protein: CASSRTGDYEQYF. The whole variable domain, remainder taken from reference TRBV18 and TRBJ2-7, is NAGVMQNPRHLVRRRGQEARLRCSPMKGHSHVYWYRQLPEEGLKFMVYLQKENIIDESGMPKERFSAEFPKEGPSILRIQQVVRGDSAAYFCASSRTGDYEQYFGPGTRLTVT.

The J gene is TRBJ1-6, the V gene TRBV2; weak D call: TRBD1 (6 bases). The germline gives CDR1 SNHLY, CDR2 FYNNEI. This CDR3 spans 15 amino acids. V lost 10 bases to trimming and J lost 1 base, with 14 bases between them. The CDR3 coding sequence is TGTGCCACCTCGGGGGGGCCATCCTATAATTCACCCCTCCACTTT. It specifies CATSGGPSYNSPLHF.

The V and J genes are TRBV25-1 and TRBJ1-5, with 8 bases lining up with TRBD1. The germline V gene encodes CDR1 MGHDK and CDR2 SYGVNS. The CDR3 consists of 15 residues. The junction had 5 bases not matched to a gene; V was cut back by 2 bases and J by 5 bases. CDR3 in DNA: TGTGCCAGCAGTGAAGAGAACAGGGGGGATCAGCCCCAGCATTTT. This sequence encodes CASSEENRGDQPQHF.

The CDR3 sequence is CASGRDTNQPQHF. The CDR3 DNA is TGTGCCAGCGGCCGGGACACCAATCAGCCCCAGCATTTT. This rearrangement joins TRBV5-5 to TRBJ1-5; TRBD1 might be the D (6 bases). The germline V gene encodes CDR1 SGHKS and CDR2 YYEKEE (reference sequence). Trimming stripped 7 bases from V and 3 bases from J, with 11 bases between. This CDR3 is built from 13 residues.

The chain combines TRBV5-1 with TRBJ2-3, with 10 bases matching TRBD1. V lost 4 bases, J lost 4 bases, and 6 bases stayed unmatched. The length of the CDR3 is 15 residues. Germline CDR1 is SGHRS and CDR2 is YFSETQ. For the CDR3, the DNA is TGCGCCAGCAGCCCGGGACAGGGGAAGGCAGATACGCAGTATTTT. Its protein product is CASSPGQGKADTQYF. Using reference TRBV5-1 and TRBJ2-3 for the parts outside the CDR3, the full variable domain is KAGVTQTPRYLIKTRGQQVTLSCSPISGHRSVSWYQQTPGQGLQFLFEYFSETQRNKGNFPGRFSGRQFSNSRSEMNVSTLELGDSALYLCASSPGQGKADTQYFGPGTRLTVL.

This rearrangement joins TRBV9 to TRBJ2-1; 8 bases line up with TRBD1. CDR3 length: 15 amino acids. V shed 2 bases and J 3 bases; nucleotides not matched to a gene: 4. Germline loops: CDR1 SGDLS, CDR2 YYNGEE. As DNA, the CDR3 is TGTGCCAGCAGCGTGTCCGGGACAGGCTACAATGAGCAGTTCTTC. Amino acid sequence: CASSVSGTGYNEQFF.

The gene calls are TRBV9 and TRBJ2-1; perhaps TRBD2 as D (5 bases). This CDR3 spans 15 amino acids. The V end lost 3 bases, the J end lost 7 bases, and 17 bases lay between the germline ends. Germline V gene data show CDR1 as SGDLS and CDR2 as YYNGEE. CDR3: CASSGTSSFGNEQFF. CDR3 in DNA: TGTGCCAGCAGCGGGACGTCTAGCTTCGGGAATGAGCAGTTCTTC. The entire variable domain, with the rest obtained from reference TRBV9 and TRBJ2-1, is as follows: DSGVTQTPKHLITATGQRVTLRCSPRSGDLSVYWYQQSLDQGLQFLIQYYNGEERAKGNILERFSAQQFPDLHSELNLSSLELGDSALYFCASSGTSSFGNEQFFGPGTRLTVL.

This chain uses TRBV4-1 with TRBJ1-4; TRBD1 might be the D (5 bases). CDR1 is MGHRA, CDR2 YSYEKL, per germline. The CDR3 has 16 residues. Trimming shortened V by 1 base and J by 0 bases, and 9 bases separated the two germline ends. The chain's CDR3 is CASSQGGQATNEKLFF. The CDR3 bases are TGCGCCAGCAGCCAAGGGGGCCAAGCAACTAATGAAAAACTGTTTTTT.

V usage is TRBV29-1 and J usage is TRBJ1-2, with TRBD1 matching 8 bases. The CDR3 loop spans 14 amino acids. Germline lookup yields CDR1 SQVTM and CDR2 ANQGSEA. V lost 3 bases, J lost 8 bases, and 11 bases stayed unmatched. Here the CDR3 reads CSVDGEGQGGGYTF. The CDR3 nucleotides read TGCAGCGTTGATGGGGAAGGACAGGGTGGCGGCTACACCTTC.

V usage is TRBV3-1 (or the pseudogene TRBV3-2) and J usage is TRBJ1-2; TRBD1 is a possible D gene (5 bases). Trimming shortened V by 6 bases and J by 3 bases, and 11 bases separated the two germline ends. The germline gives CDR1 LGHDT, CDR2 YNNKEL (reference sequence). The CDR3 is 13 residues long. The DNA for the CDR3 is TGTGCCAGCAGTATCTGGGGGGACTATGGCTACACCTTC. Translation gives CASSIWGDYGYTF.

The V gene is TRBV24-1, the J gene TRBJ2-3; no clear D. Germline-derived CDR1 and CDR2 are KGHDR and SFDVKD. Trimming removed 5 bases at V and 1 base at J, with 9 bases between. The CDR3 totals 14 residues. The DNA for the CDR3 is TGTGCCACCAGTGTCCAGGACCGCACAGATACGCAGTATTTT. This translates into CATSVQDRTDTQYF.

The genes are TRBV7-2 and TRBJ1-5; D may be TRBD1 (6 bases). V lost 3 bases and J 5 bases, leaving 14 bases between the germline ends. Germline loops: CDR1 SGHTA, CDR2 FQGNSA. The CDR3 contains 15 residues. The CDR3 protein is CASSLRRGGDQPQHF. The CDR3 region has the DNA TGTGCCAGCAGCTTGCGAAGGGGGGGCGATCAGCCCCAGCATTTT.

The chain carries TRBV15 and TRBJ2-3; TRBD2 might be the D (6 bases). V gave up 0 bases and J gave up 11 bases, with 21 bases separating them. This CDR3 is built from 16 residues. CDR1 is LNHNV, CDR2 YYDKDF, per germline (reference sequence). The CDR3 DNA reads TGTGCCACCAGCAGAGATCCCGGGGGACCTCTTGGGGGGCAGTATTTT. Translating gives CATSRDPGGPLGGQYF.